This TCR beta chain was retrieved from a study of vaccination and CD4 T cells after COVID-19. Per germline, CDR1 SGHVS and CDR2 FNYEAQ. The V end was cut by 4 bases, the J end by 4 bases, with 8 bases between. The CDR3 consists of 13 residues. Treatment here: approximately 9-day PBMC culture with coronavirus spike peptide pools or control peptides (ViraFEST assay). Expansion of antigen-specific T cells with peptide pools by ViraFEST preceded sequencing of TCRs. PBMCs were cultured at over 1.5 million per well with 10 IU/ml IL-2 and approximately 9.6 ug/ml peptide pools. Half-medium changes with fresh IL-2 medium occurred on days 3 and 7. This clonotype was observed a handful of times. The antigen is unknown. The assay that was used to sequence DNA from cultured CD4+ T cells was the Oncomine TCR Beta short-read assay. TCRdb reanalysed the PCR reads using MiXCR and keeps one entry per CDR3 protein. The sample carries about 9,300 distinct CDR3 sequences, 50% to 60% recorded once.

The clonotype originates from a human donor who had recovered from COVID-19. Sample: CD4+ T cells from blood, cultured in vitro. The chain uses TRBV7-6 and TRBJ1-5, with no clear D. CDR3 bases: TGTGCCAGCAGCTCTACTAATAATCAGCCCCAGCATTTT. Its protein is CASSSTNNQPQHF.